The 14 T cell receptor beta chains in this list originate from one sample, sequenced in a study of response to subunit inactivated influenza vaccine. From the RT-PCR reads, TCRdb called clonotypes with MiXCR, one entry per CDR3 protein. This sample has 500,000 to 600,000 distinct CDR3 sequences, with less than 10% found just once. The input for sequencing was PBMCs from blood, taken around 25 months after vaccination. These receptors were collected from a man between 50 and 75 years old who received an inactivated influenza vaccine.

The chain combines TRBV2 with TRBJ2-6; D is possibly TRBD1 (5 bases). This CDR3 contains 17 residues. CDR1 and CDR2 (germline): SNHLY, FYNNEI. V was pared by 6 bases and J by 1 base, with 16 bases between. The CDR3: CASRRGPSQSGANVLTF. CDR3 DNA sequence: TGTGCCAGCAGAAGGGGTCCCTCCCAATCTGGGGCCAACGTCCTGACTTTC. Drawing the rest from reference TRBV2 and TRBJ2-6, the complete variable domain is EPEVTQTPSHQVTQMGQEVILRCVPISNHLYFYWYRQILGQKVEFLVSFYNNEISEKSEIFDDQFSVERPDGSNFTLKIRSTKLEDSAMYFCASRRGPSQSGANVLTFGAGSRLTVL.

The rearrangement links TRBV6-1 to TRBJ1-4; the D is unclear. Germline values: CDR1 MNHNS, CDR2 SASEGT. V lost 5 bases and J 0 bases, leaving 13 bases between the germline ends. The CDR3 is made up of 16 amino acids. The CDR3 protein is CASSQTESATNEKLFF. CDR3 bases: TGTGCCAGCAGTCAAACAGAATCTGCAACTAATGAAAAACTGTTTTTT.

This clonotype turned up a few times. The chain has TRBV12-3 or TRBV12-4 and TRBJ2-1, with 7 bases lining up with TRBD2. V lost 0 bases and J lost 5; bases outside the gene matches: 4. The CDR3 is made up of 15 amino acids. As DNA, the CDR3 is TGTGCCAGCAGTTTAGCTAGCGGGCACCACAATGAGCAGTTCTTC. It yields the protein CASSLASGHHNEQFF.

In this sample, this clonotype turned up a few times. The genes are TRBV20-1 and TRBJ1-6; D gene uncertain. The length of the CDR3 is 14 residues. Deletions cut 0 bases from V and 9 bases from J, with 12 bases between. Germline values: CDR1 DFQATT, CDR2 SNEGSKA (reference sequence). This CDR3 is CSARDGNSGSPLHF. The CDR3 DNA follows: TGCAGTGCTAGAGATGGTAACAGCGGTTCACCCCTCCACTTT.

The gene calls are TRBV29-1 and TRBJ2-1, with 13 positions matching TRBD2. CDR1 is SQVTM and CDR2 is ANQGSEA in the germline V gene. With V trimmed by 5 bases and J by 5 bases, 9 bases remained unmatched. CDR3 length: 16 residues. The CDR3 DNA follows: TGCAGCGTTTTCGGGACTAGCGGGGAAATCCACAATGAGCAGTTCTTC. Encoded protein: CSVFGTSGEIHNEQFF.

The chain couples TRBV6-5 to TRBJ2-1; 7 bases map to TRBD2. The CDR3 contains 16 residues. Germline V gene lookup returns CDR1 MNHEY and CDR2 SVGAGI. V trimming: 2 bases; J trimming: 4 bases; junction bases outside the gene matches: 8. The CDR3 DNA follows: TGTGCCAGCAGTTACCTTGTTCCTAGCGGTTACAATGAGCAGTTCTTC. Amino acid sequence: CASSYLVPSGYNEQFF.

A remark on this clonotype: A much larger clone lies one base from this, so it may be a read error. The chain is built from TRBV7-2 and TRBJ2-5; D is unresolved. Per germline, CDR1 SGHTA and CDR2 FQGNSA. This CDR3 spans 10 amino acids. Deletions cut 0 bases from V and 7 bases from J, with 0 bases between. Here the CDR3 reads CASSLATQYF. The CDR3, as DNA: TGTGCCAGCAGCTTAGCGACCCAGTACTTC.

At least ten counts were recorded for this clonotype. The chain combines TRBV12-3 or TRBV12-4 with TRBJ1-3; D ambiguous. The CDR3 covers 14 residues. Trimming cost V 2 bases and J 5 bases, with 10 bases left between them. The CDR3, as DNA: TGTGCCAGCAGTTTATATGTCAGAAGAAACACCATATATTTT. Its protein is CASSLYVRRNTIYF.

This clonotype was seen a few times. V is TRBV20-1 and J is TRBJ2-5; 7 bases map to TRBD2. Looked up from germline, CDR1 is DFQATT and CDR2 is SNEGSKA (reference sequence). The CDR3 sequence is 15 residues long. CDR3 amino acids: CIPDVRRLAQETQYF. CDR3 sequence (DNA): TGCATCCCGGACGTTAGACGACTAGCTCAAGAGACCCAGTACTTC.

This clonotype came up a few times. Germline and junction disagree at one end, which may indicate a read error. The rearrangement links TRBV5-1 to TRBJ1-5; 8 bases are a match to TRBD1. Germline CDR1 SGHRS, CDR2 YFSETQ. This CDR3 spans 14 amino acids. CDR3: CAGSQGAGNQPQHF. In nucleotides, the CDR3 is TGCGCCGGCAGTCAGGGGGCGGGCAATCAGCCCCAGCATTTT.

In this sample, this clonotype turned up many times. The V call is TRBV7-2, the J call TRBJ2-7; perhaps TRBD1 as D (6 bases). The CDR3 consists of 14 residues. The germline V gene has CDR1 SGHTA and CDR2 FQGNSA. The V end lost 4 bases, the J end lost 0 bases, and 10 bases lay between the germline ends. CDR3 amino acids: CASSSQGSSYEQYF. CDR3 coding DNA: TGTGCCAGCAGCTCCCAGGGGAGCTCCTACGAGCAGTACTTC.

This clonotype was picked up a small number of times. The chain employs TRBV20-1 and TRBJ2-2; TRBD2 aligns across 7 bases. This CDR3 has 15 amino acids. Germline V gene lookup returns CDR1 DFQATT and CDR2 SNEGSKA (reference sequence). The V and J ends lost 6 bases and 4 bases, in that order; junction bases with no gene match: 11. CDR3 DNA: TGCAGTGCCCCAGCGGGGCCGAGTGCCACCGGGGAGCTGTTTTTT. Translation gives CSAPAGPSATGELFF.

About this clonotype: A much larger clone lies one base from this, so it may be a read error. This chain joins TRBV11-3 and TRBJ2-5; D remains ambiguous. CDR1 SGHNT and CDR2 YENEEA come from the germline V gene. This CDR3 spans 16 amino acids. CDR3 in DNA: TGTGCCAGCAGCTTAGGGGCGGATCTAAGTGGAGAGACCCACTACTTC. Its protein is CASSLGADLSGETHYF.

The chain employs TRBV3-1 and TRBJ2-2; D is tentatively TRBD1 or TRBD2 (5 bases each). CDR1 and CDR2 from the germline V gene are LGHDT and YNNKEL (reference sequence). Trimming cost V 1 base and J 5 bases, with 14 bases left between them. The CDR3 length is 16 residues. The CDR3 region has the DNA TGTGCCAGCAGCCAAGGGGGCGCGTGGGGGACCGGGGAGCTGTTTTTT. Translated: CASSQGGAWGTGELFF.